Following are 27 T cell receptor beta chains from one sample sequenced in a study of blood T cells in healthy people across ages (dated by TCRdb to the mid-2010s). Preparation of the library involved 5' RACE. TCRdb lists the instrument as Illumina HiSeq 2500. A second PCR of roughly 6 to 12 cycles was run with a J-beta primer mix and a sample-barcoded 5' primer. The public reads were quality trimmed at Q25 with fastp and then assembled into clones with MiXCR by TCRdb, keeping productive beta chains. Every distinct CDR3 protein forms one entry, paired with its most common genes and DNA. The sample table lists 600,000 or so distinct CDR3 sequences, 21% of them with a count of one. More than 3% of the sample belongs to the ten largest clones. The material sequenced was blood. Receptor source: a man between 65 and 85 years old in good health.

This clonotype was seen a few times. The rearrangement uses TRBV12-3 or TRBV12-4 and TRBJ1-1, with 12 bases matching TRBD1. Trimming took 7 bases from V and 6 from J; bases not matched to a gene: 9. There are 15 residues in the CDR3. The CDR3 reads CASTAGTGGSSEAFF. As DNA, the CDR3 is TGTGCCAGCACAGCCGGGACAGGGGGCTCCTCTGAAGCTTTCTTT.

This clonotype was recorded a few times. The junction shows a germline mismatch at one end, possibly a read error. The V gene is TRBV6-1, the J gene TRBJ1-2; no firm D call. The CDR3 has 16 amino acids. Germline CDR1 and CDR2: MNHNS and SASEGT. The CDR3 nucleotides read TGTGCCAGCATCCCAACCTTGGCGGGGAAAAACTATAGCTACACCTTC. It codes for CASIPTLAGKNYSYTF.

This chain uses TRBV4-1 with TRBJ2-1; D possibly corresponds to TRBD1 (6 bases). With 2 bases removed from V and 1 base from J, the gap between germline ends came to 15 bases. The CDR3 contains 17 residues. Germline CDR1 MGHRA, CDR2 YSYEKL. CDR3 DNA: TGCGCCAGCAGCCAACAACCGGGACACACTTCCTACAATGAGCAGTTCTTC. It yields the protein CASSQQPGHTSYNEQFF.

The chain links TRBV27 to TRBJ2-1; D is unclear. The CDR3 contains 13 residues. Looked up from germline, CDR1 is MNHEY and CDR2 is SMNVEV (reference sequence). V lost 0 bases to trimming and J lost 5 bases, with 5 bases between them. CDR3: CASSLSLNNEQFF. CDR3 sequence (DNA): TGTGCCAGCAGTTTATCACTCAACAATGAGCAGTTCTTC.

CDR3 in DNA: TGTGCCATCTCTGCGGAACGGGTCCAGCAGTACTTC. Translation: CAISAERVQQYF. The chain couples TRBV10-3 to TRBJ2-7; D not resolved. Germline lookup yields CDR1 ENHRY and CDR2 SYGVKD. The CDR3 runs to 12 residues. Deletions cut 8 bases from V and 8 bases from J, with 16 bases between.

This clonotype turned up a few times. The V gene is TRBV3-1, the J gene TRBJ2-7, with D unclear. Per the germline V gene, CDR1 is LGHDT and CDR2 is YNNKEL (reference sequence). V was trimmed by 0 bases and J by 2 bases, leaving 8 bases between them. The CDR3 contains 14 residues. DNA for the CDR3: TGTGCCAGCAGCCAAGATTTTGGGGCCTACGAGCAGTACTTC. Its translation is CASSQDFGAYEQYF.

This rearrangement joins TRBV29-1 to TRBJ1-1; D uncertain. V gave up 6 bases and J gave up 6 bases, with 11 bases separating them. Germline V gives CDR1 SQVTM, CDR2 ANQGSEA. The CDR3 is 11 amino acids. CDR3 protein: CSVSWVAEAFF. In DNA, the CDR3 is TGCAGCGTCTCCTGGGTAGCTGAAGCTTTCTTT. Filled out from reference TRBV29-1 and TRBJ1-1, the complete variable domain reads SAVISQKPSRDICQRGTSLTIQCQVDSQVTMMFWYRQQPGQSLTLIATANQGSEATYESGFVIDKFPISRPNLTFSTLTVSNMSPEDSSIYLCSVSWVAEAFFGQGTRLTVV.

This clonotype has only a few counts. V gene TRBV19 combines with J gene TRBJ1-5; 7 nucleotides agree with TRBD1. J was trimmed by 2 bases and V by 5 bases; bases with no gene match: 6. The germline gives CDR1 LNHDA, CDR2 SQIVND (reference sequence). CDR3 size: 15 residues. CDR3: CASSALGTGNQPQHF. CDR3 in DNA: TGTGCCAGTAGTGCCCTGGGGACAGGCAATCAGCCCCAGCATTTT.

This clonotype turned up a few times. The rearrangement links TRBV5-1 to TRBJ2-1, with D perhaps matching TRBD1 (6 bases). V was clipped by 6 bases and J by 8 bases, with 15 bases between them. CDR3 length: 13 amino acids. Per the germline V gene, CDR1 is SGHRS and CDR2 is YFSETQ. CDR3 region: CASISRGLHEQFF. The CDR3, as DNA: TGCGCCAGCATCAGCAGGGGCCTCCATGAGCAGTTCTTC.

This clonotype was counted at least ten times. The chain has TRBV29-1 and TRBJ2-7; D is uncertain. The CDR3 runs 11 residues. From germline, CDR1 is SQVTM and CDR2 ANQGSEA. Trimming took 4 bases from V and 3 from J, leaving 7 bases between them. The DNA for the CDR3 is TGCAGCGTTGCGAGCTACTACGAGCAGTACTTC. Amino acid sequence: CSVASYYEQYF.

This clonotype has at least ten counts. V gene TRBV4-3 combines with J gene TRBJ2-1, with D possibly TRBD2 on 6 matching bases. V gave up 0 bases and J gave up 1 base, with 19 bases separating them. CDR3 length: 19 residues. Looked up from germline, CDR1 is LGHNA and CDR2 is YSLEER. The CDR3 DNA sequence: TGCGCCAGCAGCCAAGACATTCGGGGGAACTTGGGGTCCTACAATGAGCAGTTCTTC. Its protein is CASSQDIRGNLGSYNEQFF.

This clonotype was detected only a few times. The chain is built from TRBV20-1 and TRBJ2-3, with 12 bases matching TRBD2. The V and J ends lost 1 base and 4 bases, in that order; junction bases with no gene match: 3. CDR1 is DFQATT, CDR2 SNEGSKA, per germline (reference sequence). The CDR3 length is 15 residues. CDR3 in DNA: TGCAGTGCTAGAGTCGGGACTAGCGGGTCAGATACGCAGTATTTT. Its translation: CSARVGTSGSDTQYF.

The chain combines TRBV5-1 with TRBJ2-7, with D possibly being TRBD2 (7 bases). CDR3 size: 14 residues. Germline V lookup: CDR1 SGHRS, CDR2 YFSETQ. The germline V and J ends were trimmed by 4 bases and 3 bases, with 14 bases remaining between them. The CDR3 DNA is TGCGCCAGCAGCATTCAGGGGAGGGACTACGAGCAGTACTTC. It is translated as CASSIQGRDYEQYF.

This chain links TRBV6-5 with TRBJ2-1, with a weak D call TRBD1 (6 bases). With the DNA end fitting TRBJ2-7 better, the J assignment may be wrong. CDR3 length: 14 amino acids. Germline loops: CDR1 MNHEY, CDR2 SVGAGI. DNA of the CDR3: TGTGCCAGCAGAACGACAGGCGCGTCCTACGAGCAGTACTTC. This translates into CASRTTGASYEQYF.

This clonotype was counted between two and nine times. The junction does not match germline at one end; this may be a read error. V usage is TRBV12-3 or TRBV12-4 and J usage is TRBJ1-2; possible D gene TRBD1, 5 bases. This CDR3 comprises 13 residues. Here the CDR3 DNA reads TGTGCCGGCAGCCTAGGGGTGAACTATGGCTACACCTTC. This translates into CAGSLGVNYGYTF.

The CDR3 is CSVEGPGLGEQYF. The DNA of the CDR3 is TGCAGCGTTGAGGGCCCGGGGTTGGGCGAGCAGTACTTC. The J gene is TRBJ2-7, the V gene TRBV29-1; D perhaps matches TRBD2 (5 bases). Germline V gene data show CDR1 as SQVTM and CDR2 as ANQGSEA. V shed 3 bases and J shed 6 bases, with 15 bases lying between them. The CDR3 sequence is 13 residues long.

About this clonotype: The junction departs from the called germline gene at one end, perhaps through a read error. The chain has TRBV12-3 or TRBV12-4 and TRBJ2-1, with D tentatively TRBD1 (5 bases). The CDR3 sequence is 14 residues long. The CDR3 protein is CAGKISGYYSERFF. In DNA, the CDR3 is TGTGCCGGCAAAATCTCAGGGTACTACAGTGAGCGGTTCTTC.

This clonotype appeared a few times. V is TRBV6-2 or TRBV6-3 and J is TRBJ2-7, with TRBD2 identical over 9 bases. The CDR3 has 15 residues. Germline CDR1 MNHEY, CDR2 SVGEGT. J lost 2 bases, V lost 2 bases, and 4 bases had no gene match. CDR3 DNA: TGTGCCAGCAGTTACCCGGGACTAGCTACCTACGAGCAGTACTTC. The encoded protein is CASSYPGLATYEQYF.

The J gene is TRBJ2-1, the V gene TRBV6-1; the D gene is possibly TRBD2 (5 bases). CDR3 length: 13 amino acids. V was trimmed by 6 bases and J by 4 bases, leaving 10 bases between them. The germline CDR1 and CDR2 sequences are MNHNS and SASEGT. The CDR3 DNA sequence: TGTGCCAGCAGGAGGGCGGAGTACAATGAGCAGTTCTTC. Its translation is CASRRAEYNEQFF.

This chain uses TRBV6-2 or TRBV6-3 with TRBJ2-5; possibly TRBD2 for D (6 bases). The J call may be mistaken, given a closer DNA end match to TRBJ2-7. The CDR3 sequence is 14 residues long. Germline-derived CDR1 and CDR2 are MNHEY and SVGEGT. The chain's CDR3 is CASSYSVTRDEQYF. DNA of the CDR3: TGTGCCAGCAGTTACTCAGTGACTAGGGACGAGCAGTACTTC.

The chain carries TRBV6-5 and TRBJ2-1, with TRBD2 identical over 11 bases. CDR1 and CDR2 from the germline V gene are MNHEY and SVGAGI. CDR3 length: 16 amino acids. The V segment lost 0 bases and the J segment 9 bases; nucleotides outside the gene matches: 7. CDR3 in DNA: TGTGCCAGCAGTTACTCGACACTAGCGGGAGTGTCTGAGCAGTTCTTC. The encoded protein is CASSYSTLAGVSEQFF.

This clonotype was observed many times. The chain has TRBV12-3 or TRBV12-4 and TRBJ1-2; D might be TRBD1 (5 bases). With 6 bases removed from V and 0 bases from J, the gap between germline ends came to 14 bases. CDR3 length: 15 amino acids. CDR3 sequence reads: CASSPRDGANYGYTF. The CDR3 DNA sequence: TGTGCCAGCAGCCCAAGGGACGGTGCTAACTATGGCTACACCTTC.

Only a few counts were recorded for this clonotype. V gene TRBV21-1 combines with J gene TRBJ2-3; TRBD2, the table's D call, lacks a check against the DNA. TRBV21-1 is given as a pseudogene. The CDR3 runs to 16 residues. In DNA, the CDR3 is TGTGCCAGCAGCAAAGGACTAGCGGGAGGCACAGATACGCAGTATTTT. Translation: CASSKGLAGGTDTQYF.

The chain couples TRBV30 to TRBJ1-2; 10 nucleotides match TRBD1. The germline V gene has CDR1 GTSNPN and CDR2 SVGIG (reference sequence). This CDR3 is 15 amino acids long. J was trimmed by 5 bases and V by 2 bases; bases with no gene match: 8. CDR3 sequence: CAWSNPGQGIYGYTF. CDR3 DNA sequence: TGTGCCTGGAGTAATCCGGGACAGGGGATTTATGGCTACACCTTC.

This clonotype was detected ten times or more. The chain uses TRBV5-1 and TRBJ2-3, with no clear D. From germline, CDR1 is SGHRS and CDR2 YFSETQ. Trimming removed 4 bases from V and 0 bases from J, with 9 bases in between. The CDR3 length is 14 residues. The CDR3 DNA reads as TGCGCCAGCAGCCAAGACGGAAGCACAGATACGCAGTATTTT. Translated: CASSQDGSTDTQYF.

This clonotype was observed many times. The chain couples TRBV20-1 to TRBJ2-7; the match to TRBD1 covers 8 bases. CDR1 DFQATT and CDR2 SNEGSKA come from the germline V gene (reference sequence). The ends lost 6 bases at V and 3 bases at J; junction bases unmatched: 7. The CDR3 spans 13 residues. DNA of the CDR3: TGCAGTGCCGACAGGGGCACAGACTACGAGCAGTACTTC. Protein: CSADRGTDYEQYF.

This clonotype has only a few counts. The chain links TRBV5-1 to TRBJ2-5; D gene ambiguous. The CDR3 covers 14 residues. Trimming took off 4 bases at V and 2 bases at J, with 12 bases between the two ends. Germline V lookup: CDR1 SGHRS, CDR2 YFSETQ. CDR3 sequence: CASSPQSTQETQYF. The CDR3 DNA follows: TGCGCCAGCAGCCCACAGAGTACTCAAGAGACCCAGTACTTC. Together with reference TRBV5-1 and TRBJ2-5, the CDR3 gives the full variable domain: KAGVTQTPRYLIKTRGQQVTLSCSPISGHRSVSWYQQTPGQGLQFLFEYFSETQRNKGNFPGRFSGRQFSNSRSEMNVSTLELGDSALYLCASSPQSTQETQYFGPGTRLLVL.